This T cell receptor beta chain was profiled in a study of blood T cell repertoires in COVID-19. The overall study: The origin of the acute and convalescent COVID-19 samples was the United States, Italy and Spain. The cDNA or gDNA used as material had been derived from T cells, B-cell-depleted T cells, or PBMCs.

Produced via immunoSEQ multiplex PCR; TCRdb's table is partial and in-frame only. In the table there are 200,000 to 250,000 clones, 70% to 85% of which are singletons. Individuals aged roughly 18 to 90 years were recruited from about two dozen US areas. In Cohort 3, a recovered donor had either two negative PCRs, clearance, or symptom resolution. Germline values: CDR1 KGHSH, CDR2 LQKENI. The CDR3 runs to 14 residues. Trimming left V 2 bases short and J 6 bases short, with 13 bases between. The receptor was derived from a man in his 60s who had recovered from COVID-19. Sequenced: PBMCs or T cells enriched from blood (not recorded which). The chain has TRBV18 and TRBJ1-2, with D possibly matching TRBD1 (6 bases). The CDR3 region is CASSPVQGIDGYTF. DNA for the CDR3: TGTGCCAGCTCACCAGTGCAGGGGATCGATGGCTACACCTTC.